This T cell receptor (beta chain) was captured by sequencing in a study of cytomegalovirus exposure and HLA in healthy donors. The overall study: According to later analysis, the same platform produced the 120 or so validation and several hundred first-cohort repertoires.

The protocol was immunoSEQ multiplex PCR, while the TCRdb copy is restricted to in-frame clones and leaves out a portion. The repertoire holds about 180,000 clones, with around 85% as singletons. The J segment lost 6 bases and the V segment lost 6 bases, leaving 11 bases of the junction unmatched. This CDR3 is built from 15 residues. Per germline, CDR1 MNHEY and CDR2 SMNVEV (reference sequence). The V call is TRBV27, the J call TRBJ2-7; 10 bases line up with TRBD2. The origin of this receptor is a man aged 18 to 30 in good health and CMV-seropositive. Specimen: PBMCs. The CDR3 coding sequence is TGTGCCAGCAGCCCGACTAGCGGGTTCATGGGCGAGCAGTACTTC. Translation gives CASSPTSGFMGEQYF.